This T cell receptor beta chain was sequenced for a study of post-analysis software for immune sequencing data. Across the study: Clinical courses comprised relapsing-remitting, secondary progressive and progressive-relapsing multiple sclerosis. Study results and limitations: Multiple sclerosis patients showed significantly lower normalized Chao1 diversity than controls did. Clustering by F measure revealed strong co-clustering among samples prepared together in one batch. Four or five TRBV segments (TRBV5-6, TRBV5-1 and TRBV20-1 among them) occurred more frequently in patients than in controls.

The TCR beta cDNA libraries contained unique molecular identifiers. TCRdb processed the PCR reads anew with MiXCR; each CDR3 protein has one entry. The sample includes 450,000 to 700,000 distinct CDR3 sequences, roughly 40% of them seen just once. The CDR3 runs to 18 residues. Germline V lookup: CDR1 MGHRA, CDR2 YSYEKL. V lost 4 bases to trimming and J lost 3 bases, with 24 bases between them. To note about this clonotype: Its antigen remains unknown.

This sequence joins TRBV4-1 and TRBJ1-2; a weak D match, TRBD1 (6 bases). The source of this sequence is a girl aged 10-17 years with multiple sclerosis. The sample taken for sequencing was blood. The CDR3 sequence: CASSRPRDNPLWDYGYTF. CDR3 sequence (DNA): TGCGCCAGCAGCCGACCCCGGGACAACCCTCTCTGGGACTATGGCTACACCTTC.